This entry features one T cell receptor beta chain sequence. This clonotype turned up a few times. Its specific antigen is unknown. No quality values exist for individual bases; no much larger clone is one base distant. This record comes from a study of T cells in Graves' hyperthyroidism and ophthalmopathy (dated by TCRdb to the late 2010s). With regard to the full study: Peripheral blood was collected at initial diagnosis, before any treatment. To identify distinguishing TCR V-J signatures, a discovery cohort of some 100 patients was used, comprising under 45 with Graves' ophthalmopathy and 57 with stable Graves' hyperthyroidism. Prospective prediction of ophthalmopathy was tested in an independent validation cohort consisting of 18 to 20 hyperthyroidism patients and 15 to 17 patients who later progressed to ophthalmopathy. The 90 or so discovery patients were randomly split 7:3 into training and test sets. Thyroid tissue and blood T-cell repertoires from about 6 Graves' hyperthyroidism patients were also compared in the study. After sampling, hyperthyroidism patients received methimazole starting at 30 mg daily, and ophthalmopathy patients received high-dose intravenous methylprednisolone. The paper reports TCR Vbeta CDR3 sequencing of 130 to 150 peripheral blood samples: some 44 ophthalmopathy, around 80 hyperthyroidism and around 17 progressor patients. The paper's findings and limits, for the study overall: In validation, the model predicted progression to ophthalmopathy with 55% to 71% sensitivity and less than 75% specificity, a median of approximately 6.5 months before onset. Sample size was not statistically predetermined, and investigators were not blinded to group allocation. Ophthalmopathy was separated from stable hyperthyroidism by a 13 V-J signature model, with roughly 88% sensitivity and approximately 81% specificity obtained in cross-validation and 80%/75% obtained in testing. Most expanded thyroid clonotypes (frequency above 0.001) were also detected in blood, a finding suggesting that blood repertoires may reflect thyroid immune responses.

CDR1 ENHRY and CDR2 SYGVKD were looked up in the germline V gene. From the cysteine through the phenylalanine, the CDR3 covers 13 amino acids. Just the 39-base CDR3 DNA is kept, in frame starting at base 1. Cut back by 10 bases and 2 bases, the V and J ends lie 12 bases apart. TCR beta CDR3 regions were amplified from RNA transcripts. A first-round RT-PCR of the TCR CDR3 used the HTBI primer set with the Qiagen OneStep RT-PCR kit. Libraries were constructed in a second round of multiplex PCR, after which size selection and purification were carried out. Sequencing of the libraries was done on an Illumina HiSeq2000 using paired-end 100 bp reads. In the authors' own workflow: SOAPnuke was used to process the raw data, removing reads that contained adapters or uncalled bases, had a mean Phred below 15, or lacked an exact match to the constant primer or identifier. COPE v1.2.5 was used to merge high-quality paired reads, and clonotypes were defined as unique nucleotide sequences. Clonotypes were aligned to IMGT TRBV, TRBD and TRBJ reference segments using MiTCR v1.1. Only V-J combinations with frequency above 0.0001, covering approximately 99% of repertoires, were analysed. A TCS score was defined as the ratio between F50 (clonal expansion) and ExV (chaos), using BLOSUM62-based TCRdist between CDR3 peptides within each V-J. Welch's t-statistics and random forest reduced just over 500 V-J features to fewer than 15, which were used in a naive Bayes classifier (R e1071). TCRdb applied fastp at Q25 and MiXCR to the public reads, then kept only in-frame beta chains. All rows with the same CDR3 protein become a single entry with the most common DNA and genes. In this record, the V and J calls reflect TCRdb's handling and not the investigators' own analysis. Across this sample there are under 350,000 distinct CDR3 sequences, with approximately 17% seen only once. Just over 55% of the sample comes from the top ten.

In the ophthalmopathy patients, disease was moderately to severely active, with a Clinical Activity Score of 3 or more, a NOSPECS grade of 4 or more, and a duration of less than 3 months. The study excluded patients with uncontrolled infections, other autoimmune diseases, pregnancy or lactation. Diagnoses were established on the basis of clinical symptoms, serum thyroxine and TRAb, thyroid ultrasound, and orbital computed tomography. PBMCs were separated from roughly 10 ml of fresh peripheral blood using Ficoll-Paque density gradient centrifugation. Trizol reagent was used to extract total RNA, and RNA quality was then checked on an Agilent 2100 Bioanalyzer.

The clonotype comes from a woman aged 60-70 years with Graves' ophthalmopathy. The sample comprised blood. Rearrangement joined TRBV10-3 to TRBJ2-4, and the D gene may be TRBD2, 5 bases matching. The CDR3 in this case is CATMDSSKNIQYF. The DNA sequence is TGTGCCACCATGGACTCGTCCAAAAACATTCAGTACTTC.